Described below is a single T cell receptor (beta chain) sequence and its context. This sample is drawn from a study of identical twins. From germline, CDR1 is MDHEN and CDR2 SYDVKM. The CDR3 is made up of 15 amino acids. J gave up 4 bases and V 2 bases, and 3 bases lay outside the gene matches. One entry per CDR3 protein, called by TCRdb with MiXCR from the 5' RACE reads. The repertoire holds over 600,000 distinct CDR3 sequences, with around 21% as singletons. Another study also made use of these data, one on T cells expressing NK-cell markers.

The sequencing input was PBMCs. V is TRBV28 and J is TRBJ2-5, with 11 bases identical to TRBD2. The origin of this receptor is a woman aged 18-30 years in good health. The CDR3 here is CASSLGSGRAETQYF. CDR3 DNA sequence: TGTGCCAGCAGTTTAGGTAGCGGGAGGGCAGAGACCCAGTACTTC.